The present T cell receptor beta chain was sequenced within a study of cytomegalovirus exposure and HLA in healthy donors. Background on the study: Clustering assigned around 77% of the approximately 370 genotyped donors to the Caucasian-associated ancestry cluster.

13 Jbeta primers and 60 Vbeta primers were used for the PCR. Libraries were prepared by immunoSEQ multiplex PCR; TCRdb keeps only in-frame clonotypes and omits some of them. This table holds about 83,000 clones, roughly 76% found once. Healthy individuals who donated bone marrow served as the donors. The sample was PBMCs. This receptor was identified in a woman aged 25-40 years in good health and CMV-seronegative.

The CDR3 sequence: CASSVGTGANTGELFF. The CDR3 nucleotides are TGTGCCAGCAGCGTAGGGACAGGGGCAAACACCGGGGAGCTGTTTTTT. V usage is TRBV9 and J usage is TRBJ2-2; 9 bases align to TRBD1. CDR1 is SGDLS and CDR2 is YYNGEE in the germline V gene. Trimming at V came to 0 bases and at J to 2 bases, leaving 2 bases not matched to a gene. This CDR3 is 16 amino acids long.